One sample yielded the 22 T cell receptor beta chains listed below, sequenced in a study of blood T cell repertoires in COVID-19. This table comes from immunoSEQ multiplex PCR, and its TCRdb copy is limited to in-frame clones, with some not included. The repertoire holds roughly 300,000 clones, with approximately 85% as singletons. The source material was peripheral blood. The receptors stem from a human donor in a cohort sampled during active COVID-19.

CDR3 DNA: TGTGCCAGCAGCACCTCGGACGGGGTTTGGACTGAAGCTTTCTTT. It yields the protein CASSTSDGVWTEAFF. This rearrangement joins TRBV7-8 to TRBJ1-1; D unresolved. The V end lost 5 bases, the J end lost 5 bases, and 18 bases lay between the germline ends. Germline V gene data show CDR1 as SGHVS and CDR2 as FQNEAQ. The CDR3 totals 15 residues.

This clone was seen a handful of times. The V gene is TRBV24-1, the J gene TRBJ1-2; 9 bases line up with TRBD1. Germline trimming cut 6 bases from V and 6 bases from J; bases unmatched to any gene: 4. The CDR3 has 13 amino acids. Per germline, CDR1 KGHDR and CDR2 SFDVKD. CDR3 bases: TGTGCCACCAGTCAAGGACAGGGGCATGGCTACACCTTC. It codes for CATSQGQGHGYTF.

The gene calls are TRBV7-2 and TRBJ2-7; D perhaps matches TRBD2 (5 bases). CDR3 length: 12 residues. CDR1 is SGHTA and CDR2 is FQGNSA in the germline V gene. Deletions cut 8 bases from V and 6 bases from J, with 14 bases between. The CDR3 loop is CASRAVRGEQYF. CDR3 bases: TGTGCCAGCCGAGCGGTAAGAGGCGAGCAGTACTTC.

The rearrangement joins TRBV10-1 to TRBJ2-3; TRBD2 is a possible D gene (6 bases). The CDR3 totals 12 residues. Trimming pared 5 bases from V and 8 bases from J, leaving 11 bases between. In germline, CDR1 is WNHNN, CDR2 SYGVQD (reference sequence). CDR3: CASSILGGTQYF. DNA of the CDR3: TGCGCCAGCAGTATCTTGGGGGGTACGCAGTATTTT.

This clone has a single count. The chain joins TRBV20-1 to TRBJ2-2; TRBD2 might be the D (6 bases). Germline V CDR1 and CDR2: DFQATT, SNEGSKA (reference sequence). The CDR3 runs to 11 residues. The CDR3 DNA is TGCAGCTCAAGGCGGGGAGGGGAGCTGTTTTTT. It codes for CSSRRGGELFF.

Comments on this clone: With a far larger clone one base away, a read error is the likely cause. Different DNA sequences within this sample yield the same CDR3. This chain links TRBV6-1 with TRBJ1-6; no reliable D call. V gave up 1 base and J gave up 0 bases, with 4 bases separating them. The CDR3 has 15 amino acids. The V gene's germline CDR1 is MNHNS and CDR2 SASEGT. The CDR3 sequence is CASSEGSSYNSPLHF. The DNA for the CDR3 is TGTGCCAGCAGTGAAGGGAGCTCCTATAATTCACCCCTCCACTTT.

About this clone itself: Other nucleotide sequences in the sample specify the same CDR3. The chain uses TRBV9 and TRBJ2-7; 9 bases fit TRBD1. J was trimmed by 2 bases and V by 0 bases; bases with no gene match: 0. CDR3 length equals 14 residues. Per the germline V gene, CDR1 is SGDLS and CDR2 is YYNGEE. The CDR3 DNA sequence: TGTGCCAGCAGCGTAGGACAGGGGGCCTACGAGCAGTACTTC. Translation: CASSVGQGAYEQYF.

The genes are TRBV9 and TRBJ2-1; 10 nucleotides agree with TRBD2. Looked up from germline, CDR1 is SGDLS and CDR2 is YYNGEE. Trimming at V came to 3 bases and at J to 4 bases, leaving 4 bases not matched to a gene. The CDR3 runs 15 residues. The CDR3 loop is CASSATSGEYNEQFF. CDR3 in DNA: TGTGCCAGCAGCGCTACTAGCGGGGAATACAATGAGCAGTTCTTC.

The chain couples TRBV10-3 to TRBJ1-3; D call uncertain. Trimming pared 4 bases from V and 0 bases from J, leaving 7 bases between. CDR1 and CDR2 from the germline V gene are ENHRY and SYGVKD. This CDR3 has 14 residues. CDR3 loop: CAISGTVSGNTIYF. The DNA of the CDR3 is TGTGCCATCAGTGGTACAGTCTCTGGAAACACCATATATTTT.

The count of this clone is one. The chain joins TRBV6-5 to TRBJ2-3; 10 bases line up with TRBD2. The CDR3 contains 15 residues. V shed 6 bases, J shed 4 bases, and the junction held 7 bases outside the gene matches. Germline V CDR1 and CDR2: MNHEY, SVGAGI. CDR3 bases: TGTGCCAGCAGAGATACTAGCGGGGCCGCAGATACGCAGTATTTT. This encodes CASRDTSGAADTQYF.

This clone was seen a few times. This chain connects TRBV11-3 to TRBJ1-1; D is unclear. CDR1 is SGHNT, CDR2 YENEEA, per germline. This CDR3 comprises 13 residues. V gave up 6 bases and J gave up 0 bases, with 8 bases separating them. The CDR3 nucleotides read TGTGCCAGCAGTATATCGTTGAACACTGAAGCTTTCTTT. This translates into CASSISLNTEAFF.

The chain has TRBV3-1 (or the pseudogene TRBV3-2) and TRBJ2-5, with D uncertain. With 3 bases removed from V and 2 bases from J, the gap between germline ends came to 4 bases. The CDR3 spans 12 residues. Looked up from germline, CDR1 is LGHDT and CDR2 is YNNKEL (reference sequence). The CDR3 DNA reads as TGTGCCAGCAGCCACCCGCAAGAGACCCAGTACTTC. This gives the protein CASSHPQETQYF.

The chain uses TRBV29-1 and TRBJ1-1; 12 bases match TRBD1. This CDR3 contains 20 residues. Germline CDR1 SQVTM, CDR2 ANQGSEA. Losses at the gene ends were 1 base for V and 5 bases for J; bases not matched to a gene: 20. CDR3 protein: CSVEVLDSGTGGVLGTEAFF. The DNA for the CDR3 is TGCAGCGTTGAAGTCCTTGATTCGGGGACAGGGGGCGTCTTGGGGACTGAAGCTTTCTTT.

The CDR3 region has the DNA TGTGCCAGCAGCCGGTACTATGAGCAGTTCTTC. Amino acids: CASSRYYEQFF. The chain combines TRBV14 with TRBJ2-1; D is unresolved. Germline lookup yields CDR1 SGHDN and CDR2 FVKESK. This CDR3 is 11 amino acids long. V lost 4 bases to trimming and J lost 8 bases, with 6 bases between them.

The chain combines TRBV28 with TRBJ1-1; tentative D call: TRBD1 (5 bases). The CDR3 is 14 amino acids. The V end was cut by 7 bases, the J end by 2 bases, with 14 bases between. CDR1 is MDHEN and CDR2 is SYDVKM in the germline V gene. The chain's CDR3 is CASTSSTGNTEAFF. As DNA, the CDR3 is TGTGCCAGCACTTCCTCCACAGGTAACACTGAAGCTTTCTTT.

The chain couples TRBV19 to TRBJ1-1; D unresolved. V was shortened by 2 bases and J by 0 bases, with 10 bases between the two germline ends. Germline loops: CDR1 LNHDA, CDR2 SQIVND (reference sequence). CDR3 size: 15 residues. The CDR3: CASSIMEGMNTEAFF. The CDR3 region has the DNA TGTGCCAGTAGTATAATGGAGGGAATGAACACTGAAGCTTTCTTT.

This sequence joins TRBV19 and TRBJ1-1; the D is unclear. Trimming stripped 4 bases from V and 0 bases from J, with 6 bases between. CDR3 length: 13 amino acids. CDR1 is LNHDA, CDR2 SQIVND, per germline (reference sequence). CDR3 sequence: CASSNGMNTEAFF. DNA for the CDR3: TGTGCCAGTAGTAACGGGATGAACACTGAAGCTTTCTTT.

The rearrangement links TRBV5-4 to TRBJ1-2; no definite D call. The CDR3 is 15 amino acids. From germline, CDR1 is SGHNT and CDR2 YYREEE (reference sequence). V was pared by 3 bases and J by 3 bases, with 15 bases between. CDR3 in amino acids: CASSYGGGADYGYTF. As DNA, the CDR3 is TGTGCCAGCAGCTATGGAGGCGGCGCGGACTATGGCTACACCTTC.

V is TRBV10-3 and J is TRBJ2-2; the D gene is possibly TRBD2 (7 bases). This CDR3 comprises 15 residues. V was clipped by 5 bases and J by 4 bases, with 14 bases between them. In germline, CDR1 is ENHRY, CDR2 SYGVKD. The CDR3 DNA reads TGTGCCATCAGTAGGGGGGGAGCTACCACCGGGGAGCTGTTTTTT. Amino acids: CAISRGGATTGELFF.

The chain is built from TRBV9 and TRBJ2-7; 11 bases map to TRBD1. The V gene's germline CDR1 is SGDLS and CDR2 YYNGEE. The CDR3 covers 14 residues. V lost 4 bases to trimming and J lost 4 bases; unmatched junction nucleotides: 4. DNA of the CDR3: TGTGCCAGCAGCTATCGGGACAGGGGGTACGAGCAGTACTTC. Encoded protein: CASSYRDRGYEQYF.

The genes are TRBV6-1 and TRBJ2-3; D may be TRBD1 (5 bases). The V end was cut by 1 base, the J end by 6 bases, with 11 bases between. There are 14 residues in the CDR3. Germline V lookup: CDR1 MNHNS, CDR2 SASEGT. The CDR3 region is CASSEGRESDTQYF. The CDR3 DNA is TGTGCCAGCAGTGAAGGCAGGGAATCGGATACGCAGTATTTT.

The chain couples TRBV7-6 to TRBJ2-1, with TRBD1 matching over 7 bases. CDR3 length: 17 residues. Looked up from germline, CDR1 is SGHVS and CDR2 is FNYEAQ. V dropped 0 bases and J dropped 2; count of bases not matched to a gene: 7. The CDR3 DNA reads as TGTGCCAGCAGCTTAGCCCCACAGGGGAATACCTACAATGAGCAGTTCTTC. This sequence encodes CASSLAPQGNTYNEQFF. The full variable domain, completed using reference TRBV7-6 and TRBJ2-1, is GAGVSQSPRYKVTKRGQDVALRCDPISGHVSLYWYRQALGQGPEFLTYFNYEAQQDKSGLPNDRFSAERPEGSISTLTIQRTEQRDSAMYRCASSLAPQGNTYNEQFFGPGTRLTVL.